This T cell receptor beta chain was documented in a study of shared clonotypes between healthy human individuals (dated by TCRdb to the early 2020s). Looking at the study overall: A couple of women and a few men aged 18 to 49 years were included in the cohort. For each donor, three plates each were used for CD4 naive and CD4 memory, two plates were used for CD8 naive, and one plate was used for CD8 memory. To estimate repertoire size and how much clonotypes are shared between individuals, the study performed deep sequencing of blood TCR repertoires from a handful of healthy adults. Libraries were prepared and TCR repertoires were sequenced by different laboratories using diverse techniques, in order to increase sequencing depth and limit assay-specific biases. Between about 0.94 and 8.9 billion PBMCs per donor were obtained by leukapheresis. The full study reports these points: Based on pairwise subsampling, the degree of clonotype sharing among donors was expected to be affected by sequencing depth. Estimated clonotype richness was generally larger for naive than for memory subsets. Clonotypes shared by all four sorted-subset donors showed higher generation probabilities than non-shared clonotypes. Incomplete sequencing was indicated by rarefaction of sorted-subset datasets, despite the large sequencing depth. When four donors were compared, the shared fraction of clonotypes was around 5% for naive CD4, around 4% for naive CD8, about 2.4% for memory CD4, and 0.35% to 0.4% for memory CD8. Sampling was restricted to blood, and TCR repertoires in tissue are likely to differ from TCR repertoires in blood. Because the study included a small number of donors, the genetic and exposure-history diversity represented was limited.

A word on this clone: Its cognate antigen has yet to be identified. Per-nucleotide qualities are absent, and no much larger clonotype sits a single base away.

CDR1 and CDR2, looked up from the germline V gene, are ENHRY and SYGVKD. From the cysteine through the phenylalanine, the CDR3 covers 15 amino acids. The CDR3 DNA has 45 bases and is translated from base 1. Cut back by 6 bases and 1 base, the V and J ends lie 12 bases apart. Donors were healthy HIV-negative adults with no recently reported acute infections or vaccinations. Every donor was a Caucasian adult living in Nashville, Tennessee, USA. CD4+ T cells were enriched by magnetic negative selection; naive cells were then positively selected on CD45RA, and the negative fraction formed the memory subset. After blood collection by leukapheresis, PBMCs were isolated using Ficoll-Histopaque density gradient centrifugation and then cryopreserved in the vapor phase of liquid nitrogen. Analytical flow cytometry was used to check the purity and quantity of each magnetically sorted T cell population. Each sorted fraction had its genomic DNA isolated and then quantified by UV absorbance on a Nanodrop 2000c.

TCR CDR3 regions were amplified from genomic DNA by multiplex PCR using the deep immunoSEQ assay. Genomic DNA extracted from each cell subset was distributed evenly over all wells of several immunoSEQ 96-well plates, and each plate served as one replicate. Each replicate PCR for sorted subsets received 200 ng genomic DNA, equal to about 30,000 T cell genomes. Purified libraries were measured with a Qubit 3.0 fluorometer, size-checked on a Bioanalyzer 2100, and measured again with the KAPA Library Quantification kit. Every immunoSEQ 96-well plate was sequenced on a separate single-read 150-cycle Illumina NextSeq 550 flow cell. The study's processing was this. Because only junctional sequences without quality scores were contained in the immunoSEQ output, filtering matching that applied to full-length reads could not be performed. To assign V/J genes and CDR3, sequences were annotated using PyIR, a Python wrapper for IgBLAST v1.9, with IMGT germline references. Any read was removed if the V/J assignment was weak (E-value above 1e-6), the CDR3 was missing, or the read contained stop codons, out-of-frame junctions, or ambiguous translated residues. V3J clonotypes were defined as sequences sharing an identical inferred V gene, J gene, and CDR3 amino acid sequence. Percentage overlap between repertoires was computed as shared unique clonotypes divided by the size of the smaller repertoire. RTK rarefaction, the Chao1 estimator, and Recon v2.1 estimates of unobserved clonotypes were used to assess repertoire richness. For all TCRbeta clonotypes obtained by the gDNA method from a handful of donors, generation probabilities were computed with OLGA. In its TCRdb copy, this immuneACCESS table keeps in-frame sequences only and misses some clones. Where compared with another copy, unresolved V genes explain less than half of these, and the others have no known cause. Clone size and V and J calls were adopted from that table, with D and trimming inferred from the DNA. The sample records approximately 2,000,000 clones, under 95% of which are singletons. About 0.41% of the sample is taken by the ten largest.

Rearrangement joined TRBV10-3 to TRBJ2-2; TRBD1 could be the D gene, as 6 bases match. Sequenced sample: naive CD4+ T cells from PBMCs. The cell subset or site label corresponds to: CD45RA+ positively selected. This receptor was obtained from a young man in good health. Some clones in this sample may be carry-over from other donors' samples. CDR3 sequence: CAIRGTSLNTGELFF. The nucleotide sequence reads as follows: TGTGCCATCAGAGGGACATCCTTGAACACCGGGGAGCTGTTTTTT.